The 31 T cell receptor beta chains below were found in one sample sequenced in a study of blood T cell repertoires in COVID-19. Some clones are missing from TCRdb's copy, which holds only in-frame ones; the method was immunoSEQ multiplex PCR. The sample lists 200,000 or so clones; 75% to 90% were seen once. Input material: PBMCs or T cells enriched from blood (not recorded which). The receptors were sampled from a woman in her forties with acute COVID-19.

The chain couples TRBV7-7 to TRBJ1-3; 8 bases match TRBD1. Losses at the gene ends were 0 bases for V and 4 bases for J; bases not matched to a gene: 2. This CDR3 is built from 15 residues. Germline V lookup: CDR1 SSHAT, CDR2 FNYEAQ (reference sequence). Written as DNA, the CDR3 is TGTGCCAGCAGCTTAGCCAGGGGGCAAGGAAACACCATATATTTT. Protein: CASSLARGQGNTIYF. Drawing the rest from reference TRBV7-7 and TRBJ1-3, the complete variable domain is GAGVSQSPRYKVTKRGQDVTLRCDPISSHATLYWYQQALGQGPEFLTYFNYEAQPDKSGLPSDRFSAERPEGSISTLTIQRTEQRDSAMYRCASSLARGQGNTIYFGEGSWLTVV.

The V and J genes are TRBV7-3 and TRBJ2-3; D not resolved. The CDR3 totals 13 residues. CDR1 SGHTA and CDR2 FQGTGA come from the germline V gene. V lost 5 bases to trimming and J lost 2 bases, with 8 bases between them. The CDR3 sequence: CASSTPYTDTQYF. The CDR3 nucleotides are TGTGCCAGCAGCACTCCTTACACAGATACGCAGTATTTT.

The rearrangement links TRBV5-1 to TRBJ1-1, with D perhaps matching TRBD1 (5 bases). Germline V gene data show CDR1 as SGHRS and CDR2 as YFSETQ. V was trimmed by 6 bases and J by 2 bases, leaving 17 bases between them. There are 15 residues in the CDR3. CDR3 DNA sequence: TGCGCCAGCATTGATGGGGTAGGGGCCAACACTGAAGCTTTCTTT. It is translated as CASIDGVGANTEAFF.

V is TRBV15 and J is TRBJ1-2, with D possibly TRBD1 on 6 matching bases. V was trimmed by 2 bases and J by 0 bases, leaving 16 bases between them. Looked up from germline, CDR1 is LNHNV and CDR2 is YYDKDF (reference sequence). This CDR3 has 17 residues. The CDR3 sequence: CATSRPRGGQSNYGYTF. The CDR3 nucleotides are TGTGCCACCAGCAGACCCCGGGGGGGCCAATCTAACTATGGCTACACCTTC.

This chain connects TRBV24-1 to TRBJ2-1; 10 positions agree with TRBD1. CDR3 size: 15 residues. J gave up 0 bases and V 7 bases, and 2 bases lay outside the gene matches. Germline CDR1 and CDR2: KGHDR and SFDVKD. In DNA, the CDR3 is TGTGCCACCAGGGACAGGGGGAGCTCCTACAATGAGCAGTTCTTC. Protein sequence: CATRDRGSSYNEQFF.

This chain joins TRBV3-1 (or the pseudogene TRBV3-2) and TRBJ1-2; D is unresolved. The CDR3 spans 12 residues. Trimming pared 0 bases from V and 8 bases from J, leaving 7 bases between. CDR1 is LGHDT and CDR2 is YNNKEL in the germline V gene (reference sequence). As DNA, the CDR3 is TGTGCCAGCAGCCAAGATTTCCAGGGCTACACCTTC. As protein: CASSQDFQGYTF.

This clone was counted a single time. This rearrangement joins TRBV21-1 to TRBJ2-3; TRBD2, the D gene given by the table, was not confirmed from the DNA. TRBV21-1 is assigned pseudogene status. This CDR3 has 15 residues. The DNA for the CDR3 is TGTGCCAGCAGCAAACGATCGCGGGGGGGAGATACGCAGTATTTT. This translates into CASSKRSRGGDTQYF.

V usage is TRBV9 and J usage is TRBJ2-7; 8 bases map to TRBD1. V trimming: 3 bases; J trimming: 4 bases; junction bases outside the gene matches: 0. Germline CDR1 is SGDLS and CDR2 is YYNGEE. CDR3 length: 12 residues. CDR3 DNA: TGTGCCAGCAGCGGGACAGGGTACGAGCAGTACTTC. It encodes CASSGTGYEQYF.

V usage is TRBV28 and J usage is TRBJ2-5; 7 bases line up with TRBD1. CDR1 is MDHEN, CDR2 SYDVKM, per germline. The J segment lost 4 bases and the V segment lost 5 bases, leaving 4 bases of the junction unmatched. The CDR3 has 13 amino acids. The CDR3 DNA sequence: TGTGCCAGCAGTGGACAGGTTTCAGAGACCCAGTACTTC. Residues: CASSGQVSETQYF.

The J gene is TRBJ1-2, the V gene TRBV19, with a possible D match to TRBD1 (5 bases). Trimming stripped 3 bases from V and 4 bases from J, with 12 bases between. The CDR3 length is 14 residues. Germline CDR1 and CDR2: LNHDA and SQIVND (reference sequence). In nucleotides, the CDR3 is TGTGCCAGTAGTATCGGCGGGGACCGCTATGGCTACACCTTC. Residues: CASSIGGDRYGYTF.

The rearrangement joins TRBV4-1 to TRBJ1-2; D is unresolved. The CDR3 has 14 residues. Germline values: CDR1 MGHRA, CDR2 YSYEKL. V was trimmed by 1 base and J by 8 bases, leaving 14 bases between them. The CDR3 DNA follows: TGCGCCAGCAGCCAAGGGGAGGGTCGAAGGGGCTACACCTTC. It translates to CASSQGEGRRGYTF.

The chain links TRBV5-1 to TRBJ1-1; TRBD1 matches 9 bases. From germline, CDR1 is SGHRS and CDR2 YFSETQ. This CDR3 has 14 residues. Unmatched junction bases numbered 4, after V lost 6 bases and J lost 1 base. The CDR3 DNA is TGCGCCAGCACCACGACAGGGGGGAACACTGAAGCTTTCTTT. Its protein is CASTTTGGNTEAFF.

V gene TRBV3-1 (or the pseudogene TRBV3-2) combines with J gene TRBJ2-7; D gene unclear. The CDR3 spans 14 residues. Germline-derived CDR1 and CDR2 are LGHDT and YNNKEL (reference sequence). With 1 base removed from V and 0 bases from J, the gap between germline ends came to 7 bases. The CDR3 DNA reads TGTGCCAGCAGCCAAGGGCCCCTCTCCTACGAGCAGTACGTC. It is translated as CASSQGPLSYEQYV.

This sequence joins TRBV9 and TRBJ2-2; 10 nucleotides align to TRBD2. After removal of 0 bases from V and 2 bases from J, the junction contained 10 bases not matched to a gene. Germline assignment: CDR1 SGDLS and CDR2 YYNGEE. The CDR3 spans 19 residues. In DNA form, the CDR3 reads TGTGCCAGCAGCGTAGCTAGGGTAACTAGCGGGGCTAACACCGGGGAGCTGTTTTTT. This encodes CASSVARVTSGANTGELFF.

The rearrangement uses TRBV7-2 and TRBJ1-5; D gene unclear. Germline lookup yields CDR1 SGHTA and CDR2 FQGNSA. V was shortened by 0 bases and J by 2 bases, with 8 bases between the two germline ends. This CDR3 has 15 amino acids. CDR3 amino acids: CASSLAGGGNQPQHF. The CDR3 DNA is TGTGCCAGCAGCTTAGCCGGAGGAGGCAATCAGCCCCAGCATTTT.

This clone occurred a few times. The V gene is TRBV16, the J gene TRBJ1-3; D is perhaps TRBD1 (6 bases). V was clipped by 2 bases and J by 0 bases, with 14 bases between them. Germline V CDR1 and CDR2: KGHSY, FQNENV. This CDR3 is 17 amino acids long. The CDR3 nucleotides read TGTGCCAGCAGCCAAGACGGGCAGGGGTCCTCTGGAAACACCATATATTTT. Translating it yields CASSQDGQGSSGNTIYF. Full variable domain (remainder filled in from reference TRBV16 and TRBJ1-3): GEEVAQTPKHLVRGEGQKAKLYCAPIKGHSYVFWYQQVLKNEFKFLISFQNENVFDETGMPKERFSAKCLPNSPCSLEIQATKLEDSAVYFCASSQDGQGSSGNTIYFGEGSWLTVV.

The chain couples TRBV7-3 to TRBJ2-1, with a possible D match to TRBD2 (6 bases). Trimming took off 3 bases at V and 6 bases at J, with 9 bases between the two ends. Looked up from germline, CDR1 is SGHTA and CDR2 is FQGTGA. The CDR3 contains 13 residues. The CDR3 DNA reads TGTGCCAGCAGCTTGGGGGGTCCCAATGAGCAGTTCTTC. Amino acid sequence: CASSLGGPNEQFF.

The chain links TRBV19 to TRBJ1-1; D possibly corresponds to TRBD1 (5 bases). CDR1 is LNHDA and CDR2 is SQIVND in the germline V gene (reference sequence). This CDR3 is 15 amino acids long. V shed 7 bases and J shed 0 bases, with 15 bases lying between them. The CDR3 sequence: CASTRGDLMNTEAFF. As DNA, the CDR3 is TGTGCCAGTACCCGGGGGGACCTTATGAACACTGAAGCTTTCTTT.

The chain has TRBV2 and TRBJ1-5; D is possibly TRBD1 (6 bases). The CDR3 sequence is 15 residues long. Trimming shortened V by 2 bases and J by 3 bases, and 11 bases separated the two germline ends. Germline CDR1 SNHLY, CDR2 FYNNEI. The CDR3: CASSESGALNQPQHF. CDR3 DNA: TGTGCCAGCAGTGAATCAGGGGCGCTCAATCAGCCCCAGCATTTT.

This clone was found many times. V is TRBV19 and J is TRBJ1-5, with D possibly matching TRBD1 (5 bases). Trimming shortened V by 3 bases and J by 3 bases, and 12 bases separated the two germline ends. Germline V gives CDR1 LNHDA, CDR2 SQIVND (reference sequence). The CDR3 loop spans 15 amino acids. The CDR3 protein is CASSMVGEVNQPQHF. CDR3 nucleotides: TGTGCCAGTAGTATGGTGGGGGAGGTCAATCAGCCCCAGCATTTT. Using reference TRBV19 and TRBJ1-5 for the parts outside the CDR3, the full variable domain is DGGITQSPKYLFRKEGQNVTLSCEQNLNHDAMYWYRQDPGQGLRLIYYSQIVNDFQKGDIAEGYSVSREKKESFPLTVTSAQKNPTAFYLCASSMVGEVNQPQHFGDGTRLSIL.

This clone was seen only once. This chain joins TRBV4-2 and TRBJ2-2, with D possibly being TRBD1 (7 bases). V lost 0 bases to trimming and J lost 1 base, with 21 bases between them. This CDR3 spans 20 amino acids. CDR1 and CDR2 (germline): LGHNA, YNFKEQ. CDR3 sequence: CASSQDGGGSTPRNTGELFF. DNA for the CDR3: TGTGCCAGCAGCCAAGATGGAGGGGGCTCTACCCCCCGGAACACCGGGGAGCTGTTTTTT.

The DNA of the CDR3 is TGCGCCAGCAGCTCCCCTACGGACAGGGCGAACACCGGGGAGCTGTTTTTT. Its protein is CASSSPTDRANTGELFF. The chain combines TRBV5-1 with TRBJ2-2; 8 nucleotides agree with TRBD1. The V and J ends lost 3 bases and 0 bases, in that order; junction bases with no gene match: 7. CDR3 length equals 17 residues. Germline lookup yields CDR1 SGHRS and CDR2 YFSETQ.

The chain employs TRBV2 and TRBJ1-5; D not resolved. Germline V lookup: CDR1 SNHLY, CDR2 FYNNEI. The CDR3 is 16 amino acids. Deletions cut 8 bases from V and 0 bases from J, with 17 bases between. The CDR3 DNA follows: TGTGCCAGCGTCGGTGGCGGGTTTTATAGCAATCAGCCCCAGCATTTT. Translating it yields CASVGGGFYSNQPQHF.

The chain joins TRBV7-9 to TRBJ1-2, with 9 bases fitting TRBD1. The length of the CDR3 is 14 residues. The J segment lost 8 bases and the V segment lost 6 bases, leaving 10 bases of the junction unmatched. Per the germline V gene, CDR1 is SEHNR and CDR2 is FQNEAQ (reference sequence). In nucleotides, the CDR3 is TGTGCCAGCAGTCGTCTACAGGGGGCGGGCGGCTACACCTTC. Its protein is CASSRLQGAGGYTF.

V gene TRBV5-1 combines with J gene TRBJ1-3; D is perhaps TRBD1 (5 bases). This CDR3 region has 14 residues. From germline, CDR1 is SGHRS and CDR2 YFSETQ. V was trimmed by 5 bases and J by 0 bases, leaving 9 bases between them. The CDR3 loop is CASRGGASGNTIYF. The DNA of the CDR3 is TGCGCCAGCAGAGGTGGGGCCTCTGGAAACACCATATATTTT.

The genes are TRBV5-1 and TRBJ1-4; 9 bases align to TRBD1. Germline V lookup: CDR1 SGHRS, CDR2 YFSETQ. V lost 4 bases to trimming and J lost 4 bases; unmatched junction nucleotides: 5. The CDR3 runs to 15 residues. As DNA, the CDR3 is TGCGCCAGCAGCCCATCGACAGGGGGTAATGAAAAACTGTTTTTT. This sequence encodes CASSPSTGGNEKLFF.

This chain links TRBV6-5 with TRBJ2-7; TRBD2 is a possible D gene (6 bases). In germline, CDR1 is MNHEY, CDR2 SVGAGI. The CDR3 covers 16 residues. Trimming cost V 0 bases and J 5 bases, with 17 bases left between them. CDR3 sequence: CASSYSDTSKVNEQYV. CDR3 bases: TGTGCCAGCAGTTACTCAGACACTAGCAAAGTGAACGAGCAGTACGTC.

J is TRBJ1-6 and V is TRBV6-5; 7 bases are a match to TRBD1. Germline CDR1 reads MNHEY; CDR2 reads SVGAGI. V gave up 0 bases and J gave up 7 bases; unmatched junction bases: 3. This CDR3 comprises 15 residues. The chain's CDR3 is CASSYSNRGNSPLHF. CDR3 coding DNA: TGTGCCAGCAGTTACTCAAACAGGGGAAATTCACCCCTCCACTTT.

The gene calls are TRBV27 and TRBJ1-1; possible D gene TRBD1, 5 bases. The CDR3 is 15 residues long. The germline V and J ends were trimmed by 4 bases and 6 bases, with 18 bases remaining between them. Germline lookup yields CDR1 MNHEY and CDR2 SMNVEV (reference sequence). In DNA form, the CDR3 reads TGTGCCAGCAGTTCCGTTACAAAGGGGATTCCTGAAGCTTTCTTT. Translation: CASSSVTKGIPEAFF.

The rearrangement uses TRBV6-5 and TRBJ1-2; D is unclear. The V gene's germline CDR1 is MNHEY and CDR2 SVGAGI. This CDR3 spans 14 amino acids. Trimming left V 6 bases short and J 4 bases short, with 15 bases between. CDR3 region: CASRRYGDVYGYTF. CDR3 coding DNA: TGTGCCAGCAGACGTTACGGGGATGTCTATGGCTACACCTTC.

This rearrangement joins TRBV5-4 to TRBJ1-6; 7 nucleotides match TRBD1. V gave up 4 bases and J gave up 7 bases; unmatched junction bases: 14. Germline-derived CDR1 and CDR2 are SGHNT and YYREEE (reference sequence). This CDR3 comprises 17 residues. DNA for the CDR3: TGTGCCAGCAGCCCGGGGACAGCCCGAGGAGGGAATTCACCCCTCCACTTT. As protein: CASSPGTARGGNSPLHF.